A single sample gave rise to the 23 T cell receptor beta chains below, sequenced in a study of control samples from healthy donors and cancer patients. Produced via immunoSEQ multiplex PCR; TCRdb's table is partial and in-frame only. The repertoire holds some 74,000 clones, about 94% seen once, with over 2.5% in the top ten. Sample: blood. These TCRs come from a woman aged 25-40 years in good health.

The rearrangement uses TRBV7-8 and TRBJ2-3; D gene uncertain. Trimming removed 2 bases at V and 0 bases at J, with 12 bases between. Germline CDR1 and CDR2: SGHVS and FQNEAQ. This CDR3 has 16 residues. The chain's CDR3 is CASSLWAATSTDTQYF. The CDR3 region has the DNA TGTGCCAGCAGCTTATGGGCGGCGACTAGCACAGATACGCAGTATTTT.

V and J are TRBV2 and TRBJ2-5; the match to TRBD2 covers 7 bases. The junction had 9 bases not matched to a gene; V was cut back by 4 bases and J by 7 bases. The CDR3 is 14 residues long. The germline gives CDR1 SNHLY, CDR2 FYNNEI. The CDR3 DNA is TGTGCCAGCAGTGTAAGGCCCAGGGAGGGGACCCAGTACTTC. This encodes CASSVRPREGTQYF.

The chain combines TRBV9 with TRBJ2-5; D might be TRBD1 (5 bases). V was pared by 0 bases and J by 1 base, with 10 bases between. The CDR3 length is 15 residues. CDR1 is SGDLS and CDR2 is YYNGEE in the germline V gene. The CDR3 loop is CASSVDGQAQETQYF. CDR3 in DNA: TGTGCCAGCAGCGTAGATGGACAAGCCCAAGAGACCCAGTACTTC. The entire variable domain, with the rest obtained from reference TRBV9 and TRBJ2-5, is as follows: DSGVTQTPKHLITATGQRVTLRCSPRSGDLSVYWYQQSLDQGLQFLIQYYNGEERAKGNILERFSAQQFPDLHSELNLSSLELGDSALYFCASSVDGQAQETQYFGPGTRLLVL.

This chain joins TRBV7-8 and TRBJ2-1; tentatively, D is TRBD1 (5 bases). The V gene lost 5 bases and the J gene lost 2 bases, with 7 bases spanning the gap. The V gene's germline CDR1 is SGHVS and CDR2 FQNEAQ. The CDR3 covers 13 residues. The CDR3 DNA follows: TGTGCCAGCAGCCAGGGAACCTACAATGAGCAGTTCTTC. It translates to CASSQGTYNEQFF.

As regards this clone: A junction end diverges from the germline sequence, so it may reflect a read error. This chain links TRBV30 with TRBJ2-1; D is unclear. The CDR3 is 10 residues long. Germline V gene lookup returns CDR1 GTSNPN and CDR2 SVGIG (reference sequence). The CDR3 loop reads CACYLVEAIF. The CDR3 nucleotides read TGTGCCTGCTACTTAGTCGAGGCTATCTTC.

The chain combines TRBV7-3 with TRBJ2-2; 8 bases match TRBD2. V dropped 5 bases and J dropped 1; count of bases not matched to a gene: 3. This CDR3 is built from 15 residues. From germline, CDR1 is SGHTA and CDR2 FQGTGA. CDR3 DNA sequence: TGTGCCAGCAGCCCCAGCGGGGGGAACACCGGGGAGCTGTTTTTT. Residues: CASSPSGGNTGELFF.

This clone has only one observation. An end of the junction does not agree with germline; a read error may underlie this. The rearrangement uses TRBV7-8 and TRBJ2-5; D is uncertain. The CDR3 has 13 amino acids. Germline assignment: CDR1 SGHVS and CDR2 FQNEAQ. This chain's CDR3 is CASSQAFGEAQYF. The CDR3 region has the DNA TGTGCCAGCAGCCAAGCCTTCGGAGAGGCCCAGTACTTC.

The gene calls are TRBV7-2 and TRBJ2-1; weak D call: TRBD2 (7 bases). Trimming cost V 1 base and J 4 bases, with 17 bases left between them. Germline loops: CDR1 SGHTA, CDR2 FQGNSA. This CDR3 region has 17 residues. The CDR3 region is CASSLGLRGGPYNEQFF. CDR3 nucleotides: TGTGCCAGCAGCTTAGGTCTTAGGGGGGGCCCATACAATGAGCAGTTCTTC. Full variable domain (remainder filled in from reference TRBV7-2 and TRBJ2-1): GAGVSQSPSNKVTEKGKDVELRCDPISGHTALYWYRQSLGQGLEFLIYFQGNSAPDKSGLPSDRFSAERTGGSVSTLTIQRTQQEDSAVYLCASSLGLRGGPYNEQFFGPGTRLTVL.

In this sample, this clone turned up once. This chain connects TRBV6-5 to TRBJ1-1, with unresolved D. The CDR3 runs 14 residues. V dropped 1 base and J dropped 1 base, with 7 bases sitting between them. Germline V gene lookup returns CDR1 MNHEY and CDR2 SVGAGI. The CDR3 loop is CASSYLGGNTEAFF. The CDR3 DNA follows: TGTGCCAGCAGTTACTTGGGTGGGAACACTGAAGCTTTCTTT.

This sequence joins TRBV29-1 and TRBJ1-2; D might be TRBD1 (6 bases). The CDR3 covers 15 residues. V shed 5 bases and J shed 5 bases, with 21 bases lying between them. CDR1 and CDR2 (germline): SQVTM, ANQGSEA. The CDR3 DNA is TGCAGCGTTAGCCAGACAGGTTCCAATCCTTATGGCTACACCTTC. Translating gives CSVSQTGSNPYGYTF. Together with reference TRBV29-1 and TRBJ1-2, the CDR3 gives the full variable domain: SAVISQKPSRDICQRGTSLTIQCQVDSQVTMMFWYRQQPGQSLTLIATANQGSEATYESGFVIDKFPISRPNLTFSTLTVSNMSPEDSSIYLCSVSQTGSNPYGYTFGSGTRLTVV.

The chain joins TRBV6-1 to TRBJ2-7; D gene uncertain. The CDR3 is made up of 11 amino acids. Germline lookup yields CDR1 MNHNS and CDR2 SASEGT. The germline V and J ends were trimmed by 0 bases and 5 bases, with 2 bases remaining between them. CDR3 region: CASSEANEQYV. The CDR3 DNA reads TGTGCCAGCAGTGAAGCAAACGAGCAGTACGTC.

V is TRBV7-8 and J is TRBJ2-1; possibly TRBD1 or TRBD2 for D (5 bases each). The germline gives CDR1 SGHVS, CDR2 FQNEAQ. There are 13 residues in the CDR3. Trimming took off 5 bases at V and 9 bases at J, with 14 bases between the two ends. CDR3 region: CASSVGPGGEQFF. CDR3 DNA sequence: TGTGCCAGCAGCGTGGGGCCAGGAGGTGAGCAGTTCTTC.

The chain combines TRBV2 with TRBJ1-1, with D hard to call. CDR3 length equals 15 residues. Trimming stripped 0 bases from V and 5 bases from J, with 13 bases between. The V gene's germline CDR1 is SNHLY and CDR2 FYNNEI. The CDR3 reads CASSEADVGPTEAFF. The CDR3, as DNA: TGTGCCAGCAGTGAAGCGGATGTGGGTCCGACTGAAGCTTTCTTT.

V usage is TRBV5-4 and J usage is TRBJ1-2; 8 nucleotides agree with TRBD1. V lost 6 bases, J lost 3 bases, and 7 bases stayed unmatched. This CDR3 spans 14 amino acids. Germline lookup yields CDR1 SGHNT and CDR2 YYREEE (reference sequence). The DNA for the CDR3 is TGTGCCAGCAAAGTTCAGGGGGCCGACTATGGCTACACCTTC. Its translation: CASKVQGADYGYTF.

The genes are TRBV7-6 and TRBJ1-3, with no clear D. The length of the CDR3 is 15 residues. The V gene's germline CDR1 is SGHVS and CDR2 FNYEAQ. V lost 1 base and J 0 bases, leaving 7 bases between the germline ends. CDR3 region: CASSLGGLSGNTIYF. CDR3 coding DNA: TGTGCCAGCAGCTTAGGCGGGCTCTCTGGAAACACCATATATTTT.

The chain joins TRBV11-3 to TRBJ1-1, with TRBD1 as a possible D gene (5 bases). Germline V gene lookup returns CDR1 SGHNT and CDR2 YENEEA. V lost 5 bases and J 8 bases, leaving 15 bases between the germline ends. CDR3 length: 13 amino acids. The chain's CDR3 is CASSPGPPEEAFF. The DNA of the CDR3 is TGTGCCAGCAGCCCGGGACCTCCAGAAGAAGCTTTCTTT.

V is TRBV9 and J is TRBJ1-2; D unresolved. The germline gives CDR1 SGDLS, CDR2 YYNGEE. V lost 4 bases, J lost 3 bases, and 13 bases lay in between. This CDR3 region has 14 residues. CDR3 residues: CASSLSGTDYGYTF. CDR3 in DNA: TGTGCCAGCAGCCTCAGTGGAACGGACTATGGCTACACCTTC.

This CDR3 is CASSPSRWGRKDYEQYV. CDR3 bases: TGTGCCAGCAGCCCCTCCCGCTGGGGGCGTAAGGACTACGAGCAGTACGTC. This sequence joins TRBV7-3 and TRBJ2-7, with D perhaps TRBD1 (6 bases). The CDR3 covers 17 residues. Looked up from germline, CDR1 is SGHTA and CDR2 is FQGTGA. With 5 bases removed from V and 3 bases from J, the gap between germline ends came to 23 bases.

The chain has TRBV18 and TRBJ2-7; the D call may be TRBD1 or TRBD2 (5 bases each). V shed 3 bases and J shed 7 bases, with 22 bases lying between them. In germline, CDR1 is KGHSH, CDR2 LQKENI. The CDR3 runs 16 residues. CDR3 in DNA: TGTGCCAGCTCACCTCCCGAGGCAGGACACAGGAGGGAGCAGTACTTC. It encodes CASSPPEAGHRREQYF.

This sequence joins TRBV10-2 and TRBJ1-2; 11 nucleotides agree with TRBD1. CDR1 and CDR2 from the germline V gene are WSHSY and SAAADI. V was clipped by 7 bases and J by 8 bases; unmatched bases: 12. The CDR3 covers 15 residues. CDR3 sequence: CASIEDRGRPGGYTF. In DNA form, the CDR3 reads TGCGCCAGCATCGAGGACAGGGGGCGTCCAGGAGGCTACACCTTC.

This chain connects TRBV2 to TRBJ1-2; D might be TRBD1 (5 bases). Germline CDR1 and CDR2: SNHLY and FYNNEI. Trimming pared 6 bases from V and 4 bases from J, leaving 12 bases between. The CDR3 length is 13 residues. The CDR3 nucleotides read TGTGCCAGCAGGGGAGACAGATCCTATGGCTACACCTTC. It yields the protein CASRGDRSYGYTF.

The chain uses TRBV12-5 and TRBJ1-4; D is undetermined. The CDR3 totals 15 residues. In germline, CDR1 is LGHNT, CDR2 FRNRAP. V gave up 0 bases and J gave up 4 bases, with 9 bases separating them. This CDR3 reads CASGLVDTLNEKLFF. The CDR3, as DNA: TGTGCTAGTGGTTTGGTAGATACACTTAATGAAAAACTGTTTTTT.

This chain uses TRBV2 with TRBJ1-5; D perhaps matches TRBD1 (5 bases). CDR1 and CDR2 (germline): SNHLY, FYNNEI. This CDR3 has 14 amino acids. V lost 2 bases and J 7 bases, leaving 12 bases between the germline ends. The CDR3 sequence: CASSESEGVQPQHF. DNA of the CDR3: TGTGCCAGCAGTGAAAGCGAAGGGGTGCAGCCCCAGCATTTT.